What follows describes a single T cell receptor (beta chain). The sample originates from a study of blood T cell repertoires in COVID-19. Per the original methods: Quantification of nucleated cells was approximated via reference gene primer amplification. TCRdb keeps only in-frame clones here, not all; method: immunoSEQ multiplex PCR. The V and J calls and clone size are taken from that table; D and trimming were inferred from the DNA. The table includes about 220,000 clones, roughly 85% detected once. Germline CDR1 is SGHRS and CDR2 is YFSETQ. CDR3 length equals 15 residues. V was pared by 0 bases and J by 1 base, with 5 bases between.

This TCR was recovered from a woman in her 50s who had been exposed to COVID-19. The sequenced sample consisted of PBMCs or T cells enriched from blood (not recorded which). The chain combines TRBV5-1 with TRBJ2-6; the D is unclear. DNA of the CDR3: TGCGCCAGCAGCTTGGTGGCATCTGGGGCCAACGTCCTGACTTTC. Its protein is CASSLVASGANVLTF.